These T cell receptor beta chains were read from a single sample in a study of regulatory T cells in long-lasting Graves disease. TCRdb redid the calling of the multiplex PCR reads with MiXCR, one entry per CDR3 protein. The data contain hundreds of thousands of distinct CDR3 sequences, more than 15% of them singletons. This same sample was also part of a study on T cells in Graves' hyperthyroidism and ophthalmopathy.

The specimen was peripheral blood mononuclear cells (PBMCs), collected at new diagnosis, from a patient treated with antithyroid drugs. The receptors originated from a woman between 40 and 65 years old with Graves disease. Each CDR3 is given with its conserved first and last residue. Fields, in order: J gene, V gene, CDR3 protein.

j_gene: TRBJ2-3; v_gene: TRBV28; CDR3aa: CASRVDATDTQYF
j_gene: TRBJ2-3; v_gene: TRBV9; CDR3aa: CASSVGEGTDTQYF
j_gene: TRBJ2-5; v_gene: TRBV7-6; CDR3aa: CASSLGLAGIQETQYF
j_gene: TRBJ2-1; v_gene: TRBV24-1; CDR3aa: CATSGVSGGTYNEQFF
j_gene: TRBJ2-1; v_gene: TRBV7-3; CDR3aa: CASSSLAGGLGQFF
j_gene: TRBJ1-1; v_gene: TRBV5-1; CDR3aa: CASSLQGANTEAFF
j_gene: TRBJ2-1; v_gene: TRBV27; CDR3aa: CASSFSSLNEQFF
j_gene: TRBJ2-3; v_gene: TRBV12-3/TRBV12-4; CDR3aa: CASSLPSLAGWTDTQYF
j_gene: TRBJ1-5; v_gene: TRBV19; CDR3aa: CASAINRGSNQPQHF
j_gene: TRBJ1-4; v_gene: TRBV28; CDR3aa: CASSLDRDRINEKLFF
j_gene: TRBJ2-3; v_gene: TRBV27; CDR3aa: CASSLKGTSGVSTDTRYF
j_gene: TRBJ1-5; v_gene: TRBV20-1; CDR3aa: CSARDQAGGNQPQHF
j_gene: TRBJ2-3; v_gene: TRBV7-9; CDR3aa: CASSPDRSSDTQYF
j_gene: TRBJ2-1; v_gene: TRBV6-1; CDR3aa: CASFTAYNEQFF
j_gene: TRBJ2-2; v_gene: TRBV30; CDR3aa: CAWSVGRLIGELFF
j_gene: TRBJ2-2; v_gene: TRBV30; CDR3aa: CAWSRDRGRFGELFF
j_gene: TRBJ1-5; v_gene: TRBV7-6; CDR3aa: CASSISRGKLSNQPQHF
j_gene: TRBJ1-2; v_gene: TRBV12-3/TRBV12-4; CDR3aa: CASSQDTYYGYTF
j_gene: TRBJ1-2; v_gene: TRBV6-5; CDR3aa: CASSSGQGTSYGYTF
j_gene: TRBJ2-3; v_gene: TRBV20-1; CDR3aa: CSATRLGGGLDTQYF
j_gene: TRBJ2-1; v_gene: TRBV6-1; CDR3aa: CASSGTGGLSNEQFF
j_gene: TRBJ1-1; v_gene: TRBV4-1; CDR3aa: CASSQDLGSTEAFF
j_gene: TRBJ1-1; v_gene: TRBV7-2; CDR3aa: CASSLMGMNTEAFF
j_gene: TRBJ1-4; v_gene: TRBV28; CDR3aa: CASSYRDRDEKLFF
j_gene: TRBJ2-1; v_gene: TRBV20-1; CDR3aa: CSARDRDRGVNEQFF
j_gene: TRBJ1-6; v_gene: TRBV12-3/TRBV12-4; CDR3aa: CASSPFGQGNSPLHF
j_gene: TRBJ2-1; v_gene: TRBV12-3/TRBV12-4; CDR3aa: CATSQVNEQFF
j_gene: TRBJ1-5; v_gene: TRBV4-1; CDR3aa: CASSPRAWGNQPQHF
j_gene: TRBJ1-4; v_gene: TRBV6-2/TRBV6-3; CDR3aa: CASSRDTRGRTNEKLVF
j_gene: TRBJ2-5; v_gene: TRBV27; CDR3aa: CASSPGSGKVEETQYF
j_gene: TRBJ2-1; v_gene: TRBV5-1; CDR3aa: CASSLPGIYNEQFF
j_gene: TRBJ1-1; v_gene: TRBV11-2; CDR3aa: CASSPDRGDTEAFF
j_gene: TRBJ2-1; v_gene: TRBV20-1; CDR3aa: CSARGLGALSSYNEQFF
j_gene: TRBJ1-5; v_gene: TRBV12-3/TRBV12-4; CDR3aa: CASSPQATGPQHF
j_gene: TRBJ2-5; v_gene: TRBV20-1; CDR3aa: CSARRGPGETQYF
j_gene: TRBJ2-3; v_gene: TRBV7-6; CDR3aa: CASSPGGTGSGDTQYF
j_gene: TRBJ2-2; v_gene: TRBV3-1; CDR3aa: CASSQESASGNTGELFF